This T cell receptor (beta chain) was recorded in a study of T-cell memory formation after mild COVID-19. Study-wide background: Clusters were largely donor specific.

TCRdb re-analysed the 5' RACE reads in MiXCR, keeping a single row per CDR3 protein. The table has some 70,000 distinct CDR3 sequences, 16% seen once; the top ten hold about a third. Deletions cut 2 bases from V and 4 bases from J, with 15 bases between. The length of the CDR3 is 16 residues. The chain links TRBV12-3 or TRBV12-4 to TRBJ2-1; D not resolved. Sample: PBMCs or a T cell subset sorted from them (not recorded which). The source is an adult woman who had mild COVID-19 (a few samples of this study predate the infection). Cell type and time point are not known. In nucleotides, the CDR3 is TGTGCCAGCAGTTTAACAATATTACAGCTATACAATGAGCAGTTCTTC. Amino acids: CASSLTILQLYNEQFF.